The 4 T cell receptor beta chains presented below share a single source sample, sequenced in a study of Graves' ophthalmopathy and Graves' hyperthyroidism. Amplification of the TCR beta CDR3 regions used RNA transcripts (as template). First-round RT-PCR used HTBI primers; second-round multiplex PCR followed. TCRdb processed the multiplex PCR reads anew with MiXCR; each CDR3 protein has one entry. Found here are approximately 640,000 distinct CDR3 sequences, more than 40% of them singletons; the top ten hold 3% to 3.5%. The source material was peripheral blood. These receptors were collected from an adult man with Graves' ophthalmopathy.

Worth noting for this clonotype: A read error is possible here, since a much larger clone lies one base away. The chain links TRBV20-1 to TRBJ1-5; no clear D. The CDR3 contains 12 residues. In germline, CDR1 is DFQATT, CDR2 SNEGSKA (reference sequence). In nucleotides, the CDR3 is TGCAGTGCTTCATATAGCCATCAGCCCCAGCATTTT. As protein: CSASYSHQPQHF.

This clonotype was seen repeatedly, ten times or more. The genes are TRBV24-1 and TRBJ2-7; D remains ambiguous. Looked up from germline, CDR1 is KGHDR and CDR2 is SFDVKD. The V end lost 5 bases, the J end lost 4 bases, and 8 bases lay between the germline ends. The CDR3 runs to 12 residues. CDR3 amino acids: CATSALGYEQYF. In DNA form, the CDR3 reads TGTGCCACCAGTGCCCTGGGATACGAGCAGTACTTC.

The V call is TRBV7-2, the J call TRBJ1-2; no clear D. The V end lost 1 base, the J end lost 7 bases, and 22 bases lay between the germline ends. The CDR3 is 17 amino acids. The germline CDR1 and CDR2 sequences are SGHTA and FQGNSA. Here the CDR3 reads CASSLVLPPGRSGGYTF. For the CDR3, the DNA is TGTGCCAGCAGCTTAGTACTACCACCGGGCCGCTCCGGTGGCTACACCTTC.

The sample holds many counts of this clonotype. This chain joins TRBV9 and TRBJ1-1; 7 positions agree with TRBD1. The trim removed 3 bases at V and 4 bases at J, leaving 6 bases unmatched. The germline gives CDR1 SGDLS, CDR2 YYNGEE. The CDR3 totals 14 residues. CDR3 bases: TGTGCCAGCAGCGCCACAGGGGACGGCACTGAAGCTTTCTTT. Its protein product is CASSATGDGTEAFF. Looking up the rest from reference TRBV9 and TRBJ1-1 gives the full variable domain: DSGVTQTPKHLITATGQRVTLRCSPRSGDLSVYWYQQSLDQGLQFLIQYYNGEERAKGNILERFSAQQFPDLHSELNLSSLELGDSALYFCASSATGDGTEAFFGQGTRLTVV.